This T cell receptor (beta chain) was recorded in a study of T cell responses to AZD1222 COVID-19 vaccine. Findings of the study overall: The donor cohort was predominantly white British with a female majority, and clonal diversity may have been underestimated.

Second-dose timings of about 4 or about 12 weeks were pooled. The repertoire was sequenced with immunoSEQ multiplex PCR; TCRdb's copy has only in-frame clones and lacks some. Among about 110,000 clones listed, roughly 87% were seen once. Notes on this clone: Its specificity is unknown.

Trimming removed 4 bases at V and 10 bases at J, with 16 bases between. The germline V gene has CDR1 SGDLS and CDR2 YYNGEE. This CDR3 comprises 13 residues. The clonotype comes from an adult who received the AZD1222 COVID-19 vaccine. The starting material was peripheral blood, obtained 28 days after the second AZD1222 dose. The genes are TRBV9 and TRBJ2-3, with no clear D. The CDR3 sequence is CASSPLQSVAQYF. The CDR3 DNA sequence: TGTGCCAGCAGCCCCCTCCAGAGTGTAGCGCAGTATTTT.